Below, 5 T cell receptor beta chains from the same sample are listed, as sequenced in a study of shared clonotypes between healthy human individuals. Assay used: immunoSEQ multiplex PCR; TCRdb lists only in-frame clones, some missing. The repertoire holds approximately 2.3 million clones, with 93% as singletons. Sequencing was carried out using naive CD4+ T cells from PBMCs. This sample's subset: CD45RA+ positively selected. These receptor sequences come from a man between 18 and 29 years old in good health. Some clones in this sample may be carry-over from other donors' samples.

V is TRBV27 and J is TRBJ2-1; TRBD2 matches 8 bases. The CDR3 runs 17 residues. CDR1 is MNHEY, CDR2 SMNVEV, per germline (reference sequence). Germline trimming cut 5 bases from V and 6 bases from J; bases unmatched to any gene: 15. The CDR3 DNA sequence: TGTGCCAGCAGTGTCCTAAGAACGGGAGGGTTAGCCAATGAGCAGTTCTTC. Its translation is CASSVLRTGGLANEQFF.

This chain uses TRBV11-2 with TRBJ2-2, with a tentative D call TRBD1 (5 bases). Germline lookup yields CDR1 SGHAT and CDR2 FQNNGV. V lost 0 bases, J lost 1 base, and 15 bases lay in between. This CDR3 region has 18 residues. Here the CDR3 reads CASSLDWGRAKNTGELFF. In nucleotides, the CDR3 is TGTGCCAGCAGCTTAGATTGGGGCAGGGCTAAGAACACCGGGGAGCTGTTTTTT.

J is TRBJ1-2 and V is TRBV5-1; D uncertain. CDR1 is SGHRS and CDR2 is YFSETQ in the germline V gene. This CDR3 region has 17 residues. V lost 1 base to trimming and J lost 0 bases, with 16 bases between them. CDR3 nucleotides: TGCGCCAGCAGCTTGTTAGCCCCAACAGAAACTAACTATGGCTACACCTTC. Protein product: CASSLLAPTETNYGYTF.

The chain joins TRBV5-1 to TRBJ2-7, with 7 bases fitting TRBD1. Germline CDR1 and CDR2: SGHRS and YFSETQ. Trimming took 3 bases from V and 2 from J; bases not matched to a gene: 8. This CDR3 comprises 15 residues. Written as DNA, the CDR3 is TGCGCCAGCAGCTCCTCCGGGACAGTAGCCTACGAGCAGTACTTC. This codes for CASSSSGTVAYEQYF.

The chain employs TRBV27 and TRBJ2-7; a weak D match, TRBD2 (6 bases). This CDR3 has 17 residues. V was pared by 5 bases and J by 2 bases, with 22 bases between. CDR1 and CDR2 from the germline V gene are MNHEY and SMNVEV (reference sequence). CDR3 coding DNA: TGTGCCAGCAGTCCCCGCCCCCCGGCGGGGACCCCCTACGAGCAGTACTTC. Residues: CASSPRPPAGTPYEQYF.